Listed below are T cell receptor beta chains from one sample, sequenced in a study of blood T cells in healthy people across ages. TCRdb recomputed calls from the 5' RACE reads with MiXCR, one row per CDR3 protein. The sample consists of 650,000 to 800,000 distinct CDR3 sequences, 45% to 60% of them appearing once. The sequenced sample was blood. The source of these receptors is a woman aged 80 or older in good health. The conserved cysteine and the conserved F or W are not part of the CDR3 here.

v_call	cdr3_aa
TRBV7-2	ASSYYGRAYDEQF
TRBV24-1	ATSDTGTGGGSGYT
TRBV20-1	SAPVAYNEQY
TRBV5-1	ASSLSGGAYTYNEQF
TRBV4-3	ASSQDTSGNPSTDTQY
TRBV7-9	ASSPAVLAKRETQY
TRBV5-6	ASSLVPNTGELF
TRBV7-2	ASTPQLTYNEQF
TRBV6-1	ASSGKRYEQY
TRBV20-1	SARAPPETQY
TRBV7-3	ASSLQRAREQY
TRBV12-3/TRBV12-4	ASSGGNYNEQF
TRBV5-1	AGSSTTGGIYNEQF
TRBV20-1	SARSLASGELF
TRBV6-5	ASRGARQGSYSPLH
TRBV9	ASSTLAGEGTDTQY
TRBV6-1	ASRAPGRQDT
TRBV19	ASSRQLNQPQH
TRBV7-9	ASSLDGTSGRNYEQY
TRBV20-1	SARDILYQGSYGYT
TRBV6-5	ASSSAGTGSYEQY
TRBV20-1	SASNRGWEQY
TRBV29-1	SVDMGRSGNEQF
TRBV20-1	SAPPLAGGETQY